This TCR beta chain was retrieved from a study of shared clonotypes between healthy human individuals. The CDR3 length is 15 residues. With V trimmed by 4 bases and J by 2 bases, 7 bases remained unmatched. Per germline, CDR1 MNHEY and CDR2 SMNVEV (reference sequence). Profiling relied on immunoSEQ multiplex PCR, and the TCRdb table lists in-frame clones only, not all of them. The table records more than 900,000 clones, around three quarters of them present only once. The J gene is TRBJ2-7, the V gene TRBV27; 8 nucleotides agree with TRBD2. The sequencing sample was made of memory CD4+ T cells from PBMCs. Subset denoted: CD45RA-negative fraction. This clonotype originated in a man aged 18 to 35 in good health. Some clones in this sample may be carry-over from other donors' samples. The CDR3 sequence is CASSSPSGPPYEQYF. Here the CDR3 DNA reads TGTGCCAGCAGTTCCCCTAGCGGGCCCCCCTACGAGCAGTACTTC.